Each of the 11 T cell receptor beta chains below was sequenced from the same sample in a study of blood T cell repertoires in COVID-19 (dated by TCRdb to the early 2020s). Library preparation employed the immunoSEQ multiplex PCR assay. TCRdb mirrors the immuneACCESS table, restricted to in-frame sequences. Some clones are absent from its copies; in checked studies, under half trace to an unresolved V gene, and the reason for the others is unknown. Across this sample there are about 300,000 clones, with around 89% seen only once. Roughly 5.9% of the sample rests with the top ten. The sample comprised peripheral blood. These receptors came from a woman aged 50 to 65 with COVID-19, enrolled during active disease.

The chain recombines TRBV5-1 with TRBJ2-7, with TRBD2 identical over 12 bases. CDR1 and CDR2 (germline): SGHRS, YFSETQ. The trim removed 0 bases at V and 5 bases at J, leaving 3 bases unmatched. This CDR3 region has 15 residues. The chain's CDR3 is CASSLAGLAGHEQYF. The CDR3 nucleotides are TGCGCCAGCAGCTTGGCCGGACTAGCGGGACACGAGCAGTACTTC.

The chain combines TRBV7-2 with TRBJ2-7; 7 bases are shared with TRBD1. This CDR3 is built from 16 residues. In germline, CDR1 is SGHTA, CDR2 FQGNSA. V dropped 2 bases and J dropped 0; count of bases not matched to a gene: 7. DNA of the CDR3: TGTGCCAGCAGCTTAACTGGGACAGAAGGCTCCTACGAGCAGTACTTC. This sequence encodes CASSLTGTEGSYEQYF.

The chain employs TRBV15 and TRBJ2-7, with a tentative D call TRBD1 (5 bases). V lost 0 bases and J lost 2, with 8 bases in between. CDR1 is LNHNV, CDR2 YYDKDF, per germline (reference sequence). The length of the CDR3 is 14 residues. The CDR3 reads CATSREGQAYEQYF. For the CDR3, the DNA is TGTGCCACCAGCAGAGAAGGACAAGCCTACGAGCAGTACTTC.

J is TRBJ1-2 and V is TRBV5-6; TRBD1 matches 9 bases. Per germline, CDR1 SGHDT and CDR2 YYEEEE. After removal of 3 bases from V and 2 bases from J, the junction contained 8 bases not matched to a gene. The CDR3 loop spans 16 amino acids. The CDR3 loop is CASSSTGTGKNYGYTF. In DNA, the CDR3 is TGTGCCAGCAGCTCAACCGGGACAGGGAAAAACTATGGCTACACCTTC.

This clone has just a few counts. This chain uses TRBV5-1 with TRBJ2-7, with TRBD2 matching over 15 bases. J was trimmed by 3 bases and V by 4 bases; bases with no gene match: 11. CDR3 length: 18 amino acids. CDR1 is SGHRS and CDR2 is YFSETQ in the germline V gene. CDR3 in amino acids: CASSPDGLAGGFDYEQYF. The CDR3 bases are TGCGCCAGCAGCCCGGACGGACTAGCGGGGGGGTTCGACTACGAGCAGTACTTC.

The CDR3 DNA follows: TGTGCCAGCAGCCGGGGATGGGGACAGATGACTAGCGGGAGGGCCCTGGAGACCCAGTACTTC. Translating gives CASSRGWGQMTSGRALETQYF. The chain couples TRBV4-2 to TRBJ2-5, with 14 bases fitting TRBD2. The germline V gene has CDR1 LGHNA and CDR2 YNFKEQ. J gave up 5 bases and V 4 bases, and 21 bases lay outside the gene matches. This CDR3 has 21 amino acids.

This clone came up many times. The chain combines TRBV7-9 with TRBJ1-6; 7 bases line up with TRBD1. The CDR3 contains 15 residues. J gave up 5 bases and V 4 bases, and 5 bases lay outside the gene matches. Germline loops: CDR1 SEHNR, CDR2 FQNEAQ (reference sequence). The CDR3 sequence is CASSSQDRHNSPLHF. The CDR3 nucleotides read TGTGCCAGCAGCTCACAGGACAGGCATAATTCACCCCTCCACTTT.

The chain recombines TRBV5-1 with TRBJ2-7; TRBD2 is a possible D gene (6 bases). In germline, CDR1 is SGHRS, CDR2 YFSETQ. The CDR3 sequence is 16 residues long. The V gene lost 0 bases and the J gene lost 5 bases, with 18 bases spanning the gap. CDR3 amino acids: CASSLGRGARQDEQYF. In DNA, the CDR3 is TGCGCCAGCAGCTTGGGGCGCGGGGCTCGGCAGGACGAGCAGTACTTC.

A word on this clone: This CDR3 is also generated by other DNA sequences in the sample. V usage is TRBV18 and J usage is TRBJ1-5, with 8 bases lining up with TRBD1. This CDR3 comprises 14 residues. Trimming at V came to 3 bases and at J to 4 bases, leaving 2 bases not matched to a gene. Looked up from germline, CDR1 is KGHSH and CDR2 is LQKENI. CDR3 loop: CASSPDRVNQPQHF. Written as DNA, the CDR3 is TGTGCCAGCTCACCGGACAGGGTTAATCAGCCCCAGCATTTT.

The V and J genes are TRBV7-2 and TRBJ1-1, with 9 bases identical to TRBD1. With V trimmed by 5 bases and J by 4 bases, 5 bases remained unmatched. CDR1 and CDR2 from the germline V gene are SGHTA and FQGNSA. There are 14 residues in the CDR3. The CDR3 reads CASSQTGGVTEAFF. The CDR3, as DNA: TGTGCCAGCAGCCAAACAGGGGGCGTCACTGAAGCTTTCTTT.

J is TRBJ1-5 and V is TRBV6-1; no clear D gene. The CDR3 loop spans 13 amino acids. Germline-derived CDR1 and CDR2 are MNHNS and SASEGT. V lost 3 bases to trimming and J lost 7 bases, with 10 bases between them. The CDR3 DNA reads as TGTGCCAGCAGTGATACAAAATCGCAGCCCCAGCATTTT. This codes for CASSDTKSQPQHF.